The sequence of this T cell receptor (beta chain) was determined in a study of blood T cell repertoires in COVID-19. Across the whole study: In each case, the material was cDNA or gDNA derived from T cells, B-cell-depleted T cells, or PBMCs.

Seattle cases were enrolled at active infection and followed longitudinally. Per the germline V gene, CDR1 is SGHTS and CDR2 is YDEGEE. The CDR3 contains 13 residues. The V end lost 4 bases, the J end lost 8 bases, and 12 bases lay between the germline ends. The protocol was immunoSEQ multiplex PCR, while the TCRdb copy is restricted to in-frame clones and leaves out a portion. Of over 15,000 clones in the sample, around 77% were seen once. The V and J genes are TRBV5-8 and TRBJ1-4; no reliable D call. Sequencing was done on a sample of peripheral blood. The source of this sequence is a man in his 70s with COVID-19, enrolled during active disease. The CDR3 spells CASSRERREKLFF. The CDR3 DNA follows: TGTGCCAGCAGCCGGGAACGGAGGGAAAAACTGTTTTTT.